The 24 T cell receptor beta chains below all came from one sample that was sequenced in a study of graft-versus-host responses after intestinal transplantation. The method was immunoSEQ multiplex PCR; TCRdb's version includes in-frame clones alone and lacks a portion of them. Of 90,000 to 150,000 clones in the sample, around 95% were seen once. Which antigens these TCRs recognize remains unknown. This specimen consisted of unstimulated CD8+ T cells sorted from spleen or lymph node cells, obtained before intestinal transplant. The receptors come from a human donor who received an intestinal transplant.

The rearrangement links TRBV28 to TRBJ1-5, with D possibly matching TRBD1 (5 bases). Trimming pared 8 bases from V and 0 bases from J, leaving 14 bases between. The CDR3 is 15 residues long. Germline V gene lookup returns CDR1 MDHEN and CDR2 SYDVKM. The CDR3 DNA reads as TGTGCCAGCCGTGGGTGGGGGTCTAGCAATCAGCCCCAGCATTTT. Its translation is CASRGWGSSNQPQHF. Full variable domain (missing parts from reference TRBV28 and TRBJ1-5): DVKVTQSSRYLVKRTGEKVFLECVQDMDHENMFWYRQDPGLGLRLIYFSYDVKMKEKGDIPEGYSVSREKKERFSLILESASTNQTSMYLCASRGWGSSNQPQHFGDGTRLSIL.

J is TRBJ2-5 and V is TRBV4-3, with TRBD2 as a possible D gene (5 bases). The end of the DNA fits TRBJ2-7 better, so the J call may be wrong. Germline V CDR1 and CDR2: LGHNA, YSLEER. This CDR3 is built from 14 residues. CDR3 in amino acids: CASSQGGAGYEQYF. The DNA of the CDR3 is TGCGCCAGCAGCCAAGGGGGAGCAGGATACGAGCAGTACTTC.

This chain connects TRBV5-4 to TRBJ1-1; TRBD1 might be the D (5 bases). From germline, CDR1 is SGHNT and CDR2 YYREEE (reference sequence). The CDR3 is 13 amino acids. Trimming pared 2 bases from V and 6 bases from J, leaving 11 bases between. The CDR3 spells CASSFLGASEAFF. DNA for the CDR3: TGTGCCAGCAGCTTTCTAGGGGCTTCTGAAGCTTTCTTT.

The V and J genes are TRBV27 and TRBJ1-5; D ambiguous. Trimming removed 6 bases at V and 0 bases at J, with 12 bases between. The germline CDR1 and CDR2 sequences are MNHEY and SMNVEV (reference sequence). This CDR3 has 15 residues. The chain's CDR3 is CASRSTPYSNQPQHF. CDR3 sequence (DNA): TGTGCCAGCAGATCGACACCCTATAGCAATCAGCCCCAGCATTTT.

Written as DNA, the CDR3 is TGCGCCAGCAGCCAAGACATAAGCCCCGGCGGGCCGTATGGCTACACCTTC. Translating it yields CASSQDISPGGPYGYTF. V usage is TRBV4-1 and J usage is TRBJ1-2, with D unclear. Looked up from germline, CDR1 is MGHRA and CDR2 is YSYEKL. The CDR3 runs 17 residues. V was shortened by 0 bases and J by 5 bases, with 19 bases between the two germline ends.

The rearrangement joins TRBV10-3 to TRBJ2-7, with D unresolved. The CDR3 is 15 amino acids. Trimming left V 2 bases short and J 0 bases short, with 11 bases between. Germline CDR1 reads ENHRY; CDR2 reads SYGVKD. The chain's CDR3 is CAISEVGRHSYEQYF. Here the CDR3 DNA reads TGTGCCATCAGTGAGGTTGGAAGGCACTCCTACGAGCAGTACTTC.

This chain links TRBV9 with TRBJ2-7; D remains unclear. V dropped 3 bases and J dropped 4 bases, with 8 bases sitting between them. Per germline, CDR1 SGDLS and CDR2 YYNGEE. The CDR3 runs 12 residues. CDR3 coding DNA: TGTGCCAGCAGCGCACGTGGGTACGAGCAGTACTTC. This encodes CASSARGYEQYF.

The chain combines TRBV11-2 with TRBJ2-3; D uncertain. This CDR3 spans 12 amino acids. V was trimmed by 1 base and J by 4 bases, leaving 3 bases between them. CDR1 is SGHAT and CDR2 is FQNNGV in the germline V gene. CDR3: CASSLAPDTQYF. The CDR3 DNA follows: TGTGCCAGCAGCTTAGCCCCAGATACGCAGTATTTT.

This clone was observed a handful of times. V and J are TRBV4-1 and TRBJ1-4, with D tentatively TRBD1 (6 bases). CDR1 is MGHRA and CDR2 is YSYEKL in the germline V gene. CDR3 length: 14 amino acids. V lost 2 bases to trimming and J lost 6 bases, with 10 bases between them. CDR3 in amino acids: CASSQRQVHEKLFF. The CDR3 region has the DNA TGCGCCAGCAGCCAACGACAGGTTCATGAAAAACTGTTTTTT.

This clone has a handful of counts. J is TRBJ1-2 and V is TRBV6-5, with D possibly being TRBD1 (5 bases). The CDR3 is made up of 15 amino acids. Germline V gene lookup returns CDR1 MNHEY and CDR2 SVGAGI. Deletions cut 0 bases from V and 7 bases from J, with 15 bases between. CDR3 nucleotides: TGTGCCAGCAGTTACTCCGGGGGGGGAGGCGGTGGCTACACCTTC. This translates into CASSYSGGGGGGYTF.

The chain has TRBV5-6 and TRBJ2-1; 8 bases line up with TRBD1. Germline loops: CDR1 SGHDT, CDR2 YYEEEE. The CDR3 loop spans 16 amino acids. V was clipped by 3 bases and J by 8 bases; unmatched bases: 13. The CDR3 here is CASSSGPGQVEDEQFF. DNA for the CDR3: TGTGCCAGCAGCTCAGGACCGGGACAGGTTGAGGATGAGCAGTTCTTC.

The chain uses TRBV9 and TRBJ2-7; TRBD2 matches at 11 bases. This CDR3 has 14 residues. The germline CDR1 and CDR2 sequences are SGDLS and YYNGEE. Trimming removed 4 bases from V and 6 bases from J; junction bases left unmatched: 6. The CDR3 sequence is CASSLSGRGGEQYF. The CDR3 DNA reads as TGTGCCAGCAGCCTTAGCGGGAGGGGCGGCGAGCAGTACTTC.

The chain couples TRBV19 to TRBJ2-5; D remains ambiguous. The DNA matches TRBJ2-7 better at its end, which makes the J call doubtful. The CDR3 loop spans 14 amino acids. Germline lookup yields CDR1 LNHDA and CDR2 SQIVND (reference sequence). Here the CDR3 reads CASSIGSFGYEQYF. In DNA, the CDR3 is TGTGCCAGTAGTATAGGAAGTTTCGGCTACGAGCAGTACTTC.

The gene calls are TRBV13 and TRBJ2-2, with 9 bases that match TRBD2. The CDR3 has 17 amino acids. Per the germline V gene, CDR1 is PRHDT and CDR2 is FYEKMQ (reference sequence). V was clipped by 5 bases and J by 4 bases; unmatched bases: 11. This chain's CDR3 is CASSPNPAAGGTGELFF. The CDR3 DNA follows: TGTGCCAGCAGCCCCAATCCGGCAGCGGGAGGCACCGGGGAGCTGTTTTTT.

The chain is built from TRBV7-9 and TRBJ1-4; 7 bases map to TRBD1. V trimming: 2 bases; J trimming: 6 bases; junction bases outside the gene matches: 6. Germline V gene lookup returns CDR1 SEHNR and CDR2 FQNEAQ (reference sequence). The CDR3 runs 15 residues. Here the CDR3 reads CASSLLRQGDEKLFF. The CDR3 coding sequence is TGTGCCAGCAGCTTACTTAGACAGGGAGATGAAAAACTGTTTTTT. Variable domain in full (rest from reference TRBV7-9 and TRBJ1-4): DTGVSQNPRHKITKRGQNVTFRCDPISEHNRLYWYRQTLGQGPEFLTYFQNEAQLEKSRLLSDRFSAERPKGSFSTLEIQRTEQGDSAMYLCASSLLRQGDEKLFFGSGTQLSVL.

This clone has just one count. V and J are TRBV4-3 and TRBJ2-3; TRBD2 matches at 14 bases. J lost 4 bases, V lost 5 bases, and 8 bases had no gene match. CDR1 and CDR2 (germline): LGHNA, YSLEER. The CDR3 consists of 17 residues. CDR3 region: CASSYGTSGSAADTQYF. CDR3 nucleotides: TGCGCCAGCAGCTACGGGACTAGCGGGAGTGCCGCAGATACGCAGTATTTT.

The chain has TRBV10-3 and TRBJ1-1; D is uncertain. In germline, CDR1 is ENHRY, CDR2 SYGVKD. V was trimmed by 1 base and J by 0 bases, leaving 9 bases between them. The CDR3 extends over 15 amino acids. The CDR3 reads CAISEYGVVNTEAFF. As DNA, the CDR3 is TGTGCCATCAGTGAGTATGGGGTGGTGAACACTGAAGCTTTCTTT.

The V gene is TRBV27, the J gene TRBJ1-2, with a tentative D call TRBD1 (6 bases). V gave up 5 bases and J gave up 7 bases, with 14 bases separating them. The CDR3 totals 13 residues. The V gene's germline CDR1 is MNHEY and CDR2 SMNVEV (reference sequence). The CDR3: CASSEARGAGYTF. CDR3 sequence (DNA): TGTGCCAGCAGTGAGGCCAGGGGCGCTGGCTACACCTTC.

The chain carries TRBV6-1 and TRBJ1-5; maybe TRBD1 (6 bases). Trimming removed 3 bases from V and 3 bases from J, with 9 bases in between. This CDR3 spans 14 amino acids. CDR1 and CDR2 (germline): MNHNS, SASEGT. The CDR3 sequence: CASSDGTNNQPQHF. In nucleotides, the CDR3 is TGTGCCAGCAGTGATGGGACAAACAATCAGCCCCAGCATTTT.

This clone was detected only once. The J gene is TRBJ1-2, the V gene TRBV6-5; the match to TRBD1 covers 8 bases. The CDR3 contains 15 residues. The ends lost 5 bases at V and 2 bases at J; junction bases unmatched: 7. The germline V gene has CDR1 MNHEY and CDR2 SVGAGI. As DNA, the CDR3 is TGTGCCAGCAGTCTGGCAGGGGGCGACAACTATGGCTACACCTTC. It codes for CASSLAGGDNYGYTF.

This chain joins TRBV12-5 and TRBJ2-2; 9 bases line up with TRBD1. The CDR3 sequence is 17 residues long. Unmatched junction bases numbered 3, after V lost 0 bases and J lost 1 base. In germline, CDR1 is LGHNT, CDR2 FRNRAP. The CDR3 here is CASGLVRTGENTGELFF. The CDR3 DNA follows: TGTGCTAGTGGTTTGGTCCGGACAGGGGAGAACACCGGGGAGCTGTTTTTT.

The rearrangement links TRBV5-6 to TRBJ2-7; D unresolved. This CDR3 is 12 amino acids long. Looked up from germline, CDR1 is SGHDT and CDR2 is YYEEEE. Trimming took off 3 bases at V and 7 bases at J, with 11 bases between the two ends. CDR3 sequence: CASSSEPWEQYF. As DNA, the CDR3 is TGTGCCAGCAGCTCGGAGCCCTGGGAGCAGTACTTC.

The chain links TRBV4-1 to TRBJ1-4; D perhaps matches TRBD1 (5 bases). V was cut by 1 base and J by 8 bases, with 14 bases left in between. The length of the CDR3 is 15 residues. CDR1 is MGHRA and CDR2 is YSYEKL in the germline V gene. The CDR3 nucleotides read TGCGCCAGCAGCCAAGGGTCCCACCGGGGGGAAAAACTGTTTTTT. Translation: CASSQGSHRGEKLFF.

The chain is built from TRBV4-3 and TRBJ1-5; no reliable D call. CDR3 length equals 14 residues. V was cut by 0 bases and J by 7 bases, with 10 bases left in between. CDR1 and CDR2 from the germline V gene are LGHNA and YSLEER. The CDR3 region is CASSQDWQDQPQHF. CDR3 DNA sequence: TGCGCCAGCAGCCAAGATTGGCAGGACCAGCCCCAGCATTTT.